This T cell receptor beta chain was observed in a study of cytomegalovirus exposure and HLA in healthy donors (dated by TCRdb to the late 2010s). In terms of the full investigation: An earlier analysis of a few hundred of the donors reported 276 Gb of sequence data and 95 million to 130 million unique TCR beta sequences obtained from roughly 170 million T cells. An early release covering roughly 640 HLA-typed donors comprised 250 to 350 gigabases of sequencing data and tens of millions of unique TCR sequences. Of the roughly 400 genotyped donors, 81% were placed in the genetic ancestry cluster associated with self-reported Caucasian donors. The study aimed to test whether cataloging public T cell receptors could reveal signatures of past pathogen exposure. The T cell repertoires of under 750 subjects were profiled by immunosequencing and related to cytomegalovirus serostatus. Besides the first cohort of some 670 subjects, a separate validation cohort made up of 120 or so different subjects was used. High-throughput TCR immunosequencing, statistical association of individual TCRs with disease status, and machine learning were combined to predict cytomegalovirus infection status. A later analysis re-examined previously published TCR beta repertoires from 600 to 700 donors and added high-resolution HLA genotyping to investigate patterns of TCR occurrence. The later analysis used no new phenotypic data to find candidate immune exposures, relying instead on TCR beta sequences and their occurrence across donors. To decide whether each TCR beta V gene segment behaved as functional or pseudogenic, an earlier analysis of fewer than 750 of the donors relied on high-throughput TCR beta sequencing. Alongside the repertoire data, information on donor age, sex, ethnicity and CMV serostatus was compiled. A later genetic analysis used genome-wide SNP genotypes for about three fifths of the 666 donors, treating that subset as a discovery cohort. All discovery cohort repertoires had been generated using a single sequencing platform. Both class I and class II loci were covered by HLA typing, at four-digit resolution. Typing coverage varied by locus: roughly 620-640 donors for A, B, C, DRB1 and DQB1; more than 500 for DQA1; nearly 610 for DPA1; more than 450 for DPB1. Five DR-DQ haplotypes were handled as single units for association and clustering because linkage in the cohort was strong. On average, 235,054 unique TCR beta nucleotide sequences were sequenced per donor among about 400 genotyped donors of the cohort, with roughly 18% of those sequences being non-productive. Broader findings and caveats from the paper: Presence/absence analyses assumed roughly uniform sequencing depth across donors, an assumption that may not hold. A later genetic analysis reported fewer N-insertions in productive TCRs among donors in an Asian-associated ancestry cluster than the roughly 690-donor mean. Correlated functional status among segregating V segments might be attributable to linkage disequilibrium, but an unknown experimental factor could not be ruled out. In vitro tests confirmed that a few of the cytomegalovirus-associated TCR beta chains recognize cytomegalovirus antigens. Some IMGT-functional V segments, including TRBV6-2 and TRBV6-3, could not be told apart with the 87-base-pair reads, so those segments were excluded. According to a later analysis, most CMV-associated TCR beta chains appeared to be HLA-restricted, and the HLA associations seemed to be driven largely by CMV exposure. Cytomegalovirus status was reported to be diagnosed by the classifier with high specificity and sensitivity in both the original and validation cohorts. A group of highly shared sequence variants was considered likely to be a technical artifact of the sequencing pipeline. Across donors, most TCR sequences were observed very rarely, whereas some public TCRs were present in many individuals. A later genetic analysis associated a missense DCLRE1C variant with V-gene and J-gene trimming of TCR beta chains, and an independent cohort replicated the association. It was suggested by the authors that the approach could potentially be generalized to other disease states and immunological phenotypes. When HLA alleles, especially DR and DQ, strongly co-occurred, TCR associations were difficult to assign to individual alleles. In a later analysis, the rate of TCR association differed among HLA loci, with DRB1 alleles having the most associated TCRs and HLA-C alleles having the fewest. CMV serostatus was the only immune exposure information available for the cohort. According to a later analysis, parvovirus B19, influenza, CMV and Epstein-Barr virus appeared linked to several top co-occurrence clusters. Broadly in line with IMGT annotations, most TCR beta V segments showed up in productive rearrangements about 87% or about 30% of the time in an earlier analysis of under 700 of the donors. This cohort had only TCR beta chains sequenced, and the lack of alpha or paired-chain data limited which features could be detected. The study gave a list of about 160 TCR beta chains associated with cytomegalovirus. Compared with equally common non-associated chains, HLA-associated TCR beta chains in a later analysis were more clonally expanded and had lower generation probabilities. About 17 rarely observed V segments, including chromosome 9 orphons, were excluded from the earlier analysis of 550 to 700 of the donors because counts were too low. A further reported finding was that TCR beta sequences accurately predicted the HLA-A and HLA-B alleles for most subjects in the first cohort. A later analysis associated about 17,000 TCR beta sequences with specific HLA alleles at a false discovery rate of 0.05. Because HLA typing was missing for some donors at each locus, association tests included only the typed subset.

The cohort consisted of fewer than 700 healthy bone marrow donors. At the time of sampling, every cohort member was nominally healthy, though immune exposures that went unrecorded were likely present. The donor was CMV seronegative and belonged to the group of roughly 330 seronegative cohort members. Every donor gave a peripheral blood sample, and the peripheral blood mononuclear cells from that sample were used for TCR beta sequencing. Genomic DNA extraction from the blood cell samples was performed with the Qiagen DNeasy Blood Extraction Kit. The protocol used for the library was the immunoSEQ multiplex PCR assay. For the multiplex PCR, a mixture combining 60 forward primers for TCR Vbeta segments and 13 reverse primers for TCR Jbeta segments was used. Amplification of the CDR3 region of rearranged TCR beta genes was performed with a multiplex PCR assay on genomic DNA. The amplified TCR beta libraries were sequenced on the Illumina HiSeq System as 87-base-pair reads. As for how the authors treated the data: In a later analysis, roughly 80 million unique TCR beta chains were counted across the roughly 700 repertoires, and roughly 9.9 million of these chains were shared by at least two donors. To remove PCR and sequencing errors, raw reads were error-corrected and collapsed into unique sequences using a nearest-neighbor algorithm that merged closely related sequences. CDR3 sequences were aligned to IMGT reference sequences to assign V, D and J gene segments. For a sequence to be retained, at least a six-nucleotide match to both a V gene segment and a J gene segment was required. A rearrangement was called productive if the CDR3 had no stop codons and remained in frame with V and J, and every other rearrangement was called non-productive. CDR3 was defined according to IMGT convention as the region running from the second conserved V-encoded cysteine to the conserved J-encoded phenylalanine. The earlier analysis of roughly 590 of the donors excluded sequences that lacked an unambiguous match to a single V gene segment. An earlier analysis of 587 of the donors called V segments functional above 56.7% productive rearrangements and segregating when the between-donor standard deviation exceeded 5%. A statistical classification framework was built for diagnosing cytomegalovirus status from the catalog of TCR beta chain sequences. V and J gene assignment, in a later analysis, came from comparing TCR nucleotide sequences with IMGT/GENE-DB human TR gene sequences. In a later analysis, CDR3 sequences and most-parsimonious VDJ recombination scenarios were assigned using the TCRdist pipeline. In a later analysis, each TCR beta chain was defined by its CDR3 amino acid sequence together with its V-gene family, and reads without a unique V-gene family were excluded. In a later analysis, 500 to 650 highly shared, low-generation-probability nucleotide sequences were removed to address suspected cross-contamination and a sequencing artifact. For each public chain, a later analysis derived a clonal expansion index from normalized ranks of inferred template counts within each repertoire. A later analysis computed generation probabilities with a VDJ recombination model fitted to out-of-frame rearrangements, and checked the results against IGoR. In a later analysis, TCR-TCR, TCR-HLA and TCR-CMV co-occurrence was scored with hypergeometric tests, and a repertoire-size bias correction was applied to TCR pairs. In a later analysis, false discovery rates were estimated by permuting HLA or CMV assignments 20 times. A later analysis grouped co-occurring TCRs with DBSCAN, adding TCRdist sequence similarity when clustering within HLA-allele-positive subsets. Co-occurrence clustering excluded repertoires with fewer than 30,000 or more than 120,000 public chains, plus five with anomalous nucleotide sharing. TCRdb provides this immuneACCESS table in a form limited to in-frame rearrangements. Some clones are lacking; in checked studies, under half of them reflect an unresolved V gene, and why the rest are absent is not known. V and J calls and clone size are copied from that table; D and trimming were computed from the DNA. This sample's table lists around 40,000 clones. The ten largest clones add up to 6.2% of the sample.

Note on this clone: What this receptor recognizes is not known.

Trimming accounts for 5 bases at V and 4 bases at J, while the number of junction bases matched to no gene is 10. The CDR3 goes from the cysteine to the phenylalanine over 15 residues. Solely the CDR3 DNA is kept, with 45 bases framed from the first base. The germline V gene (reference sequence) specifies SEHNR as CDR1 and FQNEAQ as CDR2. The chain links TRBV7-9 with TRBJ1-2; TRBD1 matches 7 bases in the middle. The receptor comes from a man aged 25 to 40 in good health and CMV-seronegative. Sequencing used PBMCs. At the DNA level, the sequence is TGTGCCAGCAGCCCGAAAGGGGGCGCTTTCTATGGCTACACCTTC. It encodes CASSPKGGAFYGYTF.